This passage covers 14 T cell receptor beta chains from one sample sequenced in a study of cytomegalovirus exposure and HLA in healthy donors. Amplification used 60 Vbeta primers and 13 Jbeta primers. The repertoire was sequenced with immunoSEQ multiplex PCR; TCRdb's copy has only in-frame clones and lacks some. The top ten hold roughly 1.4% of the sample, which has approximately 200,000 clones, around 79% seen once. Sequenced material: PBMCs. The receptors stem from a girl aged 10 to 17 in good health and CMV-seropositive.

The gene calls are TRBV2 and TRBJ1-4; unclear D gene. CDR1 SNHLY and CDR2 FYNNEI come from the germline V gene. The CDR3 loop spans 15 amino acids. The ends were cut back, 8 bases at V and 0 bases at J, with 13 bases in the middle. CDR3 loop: CASQTGVATNEKLFF. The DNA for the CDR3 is TGTGCCAGCCAAACCGGGGTCGCAACTAATGAAAAACTGTTTTTT. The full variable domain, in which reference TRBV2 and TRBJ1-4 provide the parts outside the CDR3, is EPEVTQTPSHQVTQMGQEVILRCVPISNHLYFYWYRQILGQKVEFLVSFYNNEISEKSEIFDDQFSVERPDGSNFTLKIRSTKLEDSAMYFCASQTGVATNEKLFFGSGTQLSVL.

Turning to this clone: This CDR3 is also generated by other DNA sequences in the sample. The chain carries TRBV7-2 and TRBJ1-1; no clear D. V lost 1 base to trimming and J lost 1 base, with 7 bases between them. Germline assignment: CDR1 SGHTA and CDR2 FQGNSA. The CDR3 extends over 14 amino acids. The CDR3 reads CASSLVAGNTEAFF. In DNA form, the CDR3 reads TGTGCCAGCAGCTTAGTGGCAGGGAACACTGAAGCTTTCTTT.

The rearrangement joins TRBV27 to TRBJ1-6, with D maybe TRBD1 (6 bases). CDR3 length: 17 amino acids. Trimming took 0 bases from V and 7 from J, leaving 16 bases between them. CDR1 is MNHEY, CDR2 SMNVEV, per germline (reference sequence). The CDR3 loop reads CASSLSIQGTGNSPLHF. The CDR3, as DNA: TGTGCCAGCAGTTTATCCATACAGGGTACGGGCAATTCACCCCTCCACTTT.

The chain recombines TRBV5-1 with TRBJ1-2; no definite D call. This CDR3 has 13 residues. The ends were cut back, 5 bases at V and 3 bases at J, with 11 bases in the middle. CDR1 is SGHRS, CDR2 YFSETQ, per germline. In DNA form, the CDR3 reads TGCGCCAGCAGTCCCCAGGATTACTATGGCTACACCTTC. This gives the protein CASSPQDYYGYTF.

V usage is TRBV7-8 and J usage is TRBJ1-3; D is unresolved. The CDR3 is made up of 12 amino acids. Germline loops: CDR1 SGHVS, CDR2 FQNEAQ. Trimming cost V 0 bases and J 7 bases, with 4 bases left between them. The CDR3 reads CASSLALNTIYF. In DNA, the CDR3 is TGTGCCAGCAGCTTAGCTCTGAACACCATATATTTT.

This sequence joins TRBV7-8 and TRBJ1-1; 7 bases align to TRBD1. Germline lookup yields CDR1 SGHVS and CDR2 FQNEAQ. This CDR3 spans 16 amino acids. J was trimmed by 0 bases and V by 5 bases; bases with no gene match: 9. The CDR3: CASSTQTGPVNTEAFF. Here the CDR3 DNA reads TGTGCCAGCAGCACCCAGACAGGGCCCGTGAACACTGAAGCTTTCTTT. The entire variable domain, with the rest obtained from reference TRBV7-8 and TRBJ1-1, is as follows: GAGVSQSPRYKVAKRGQDVALRCDPISGHVSLFWYQQALGQGPEFLTYFQNEAQLDKSGLPSDRFFAERPEGSVSTLKIQRTQQEDSAVYLCASSTQTGPVNTEAFFGQGTRLTVV.

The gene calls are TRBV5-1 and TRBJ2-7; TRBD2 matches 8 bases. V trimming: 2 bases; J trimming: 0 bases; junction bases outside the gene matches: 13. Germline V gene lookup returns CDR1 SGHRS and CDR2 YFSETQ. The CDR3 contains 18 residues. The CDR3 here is CASSLGDREGPNSYEQYF. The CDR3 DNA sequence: TGCGCCAGCAGCTTAGGGGATCGGGAGGGGCCAAACTCCTACGAGCAGTACTTC.

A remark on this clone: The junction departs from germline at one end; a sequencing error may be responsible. CDR3 amino acids: CASSYANRGPIF. The CDR3 DNA follows: TGTGCCAGCAGTTACGCTAACAGGGGTCCTATCTTC. The chain combines TRBV6-5 with TRBJ1-2; 7 bases fit TRBD1. Germline loops: CDR1 MNHEY, CDR2 SVGAGI. The CDR3 contains 12 residues.

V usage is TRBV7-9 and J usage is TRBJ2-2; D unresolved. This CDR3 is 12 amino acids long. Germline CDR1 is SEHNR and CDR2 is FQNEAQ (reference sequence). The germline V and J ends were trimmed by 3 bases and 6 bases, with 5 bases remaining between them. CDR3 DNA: TGTGCCAGCAGCTTGGCACCCGGGGAGCTGTTTTTT. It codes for CASSLAPGELFF.

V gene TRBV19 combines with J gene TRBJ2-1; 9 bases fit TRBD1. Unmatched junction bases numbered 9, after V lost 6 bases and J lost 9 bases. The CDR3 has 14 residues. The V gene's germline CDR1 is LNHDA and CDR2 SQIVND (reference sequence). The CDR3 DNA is TGTGCCAGTAGAGCAACAGGGGGCCGGGGTGAGCAGTTCTTC. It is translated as CASRATGGRGEQFF. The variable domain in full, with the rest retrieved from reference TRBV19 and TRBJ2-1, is DGGITQSPKYLFRKEGQNVTLSCEQNLNHDAMYWYRQDPGQGLRLIYYSQIVNDFQKGDIAEGYSVSREKKESFPLTVTSAQKNPTAFYLCASRATGGRGEQFFGPGTRLTVL.

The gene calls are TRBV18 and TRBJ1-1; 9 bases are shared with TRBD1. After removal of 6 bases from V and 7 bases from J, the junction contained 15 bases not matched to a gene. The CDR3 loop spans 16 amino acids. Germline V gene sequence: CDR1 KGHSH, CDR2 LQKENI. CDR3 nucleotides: TGTGCCAGCTCCCTTAACAGGGGGCCCATAGGGGGTGAAGCTTTCTTT. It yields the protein CASSLNRGPIGGEAFF.

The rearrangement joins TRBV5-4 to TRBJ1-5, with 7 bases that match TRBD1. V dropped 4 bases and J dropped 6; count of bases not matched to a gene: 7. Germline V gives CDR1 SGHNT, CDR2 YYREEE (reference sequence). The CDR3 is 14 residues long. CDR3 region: CASSPTGSSQPQHF. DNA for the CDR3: TGTGCCAGCAGCCCGACAGGGAGTAGTCAGCCCCAGCATTTT. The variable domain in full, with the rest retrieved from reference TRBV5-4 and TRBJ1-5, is ETGVTQSPTHLIKTRGQQVTLRCSSQSGHNTVSWYQQALGQGPQFIFQYYREEENGRGNFPPRFSGLQFPNYSSELNVNALELDDSALYLCASSPTGSSQPQHFGDGTRLSIL.

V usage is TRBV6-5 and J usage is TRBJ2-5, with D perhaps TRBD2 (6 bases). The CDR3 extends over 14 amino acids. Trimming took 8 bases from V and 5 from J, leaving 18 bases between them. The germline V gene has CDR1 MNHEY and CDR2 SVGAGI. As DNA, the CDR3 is TGTGCCAGCGGTCGGCGGGGCCGGCGGGAGACCCAGTACTTC. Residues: CASGRRGRRETQYF.

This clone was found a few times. DNA for the CDR3: TGTGCCAGCAGCTTCGTAGCGACCGGGGAGCTGTTTTTT. It specifies CASSFVATGELFF. This chain connects TRBV7-2 to TRBJ2-2, with a tentative D call TRBD2 (5 bases). Germline-derived CDR1 and CDR2 are SGHTA and FQGNSA. V gave up 3 bases and J gave up 5 bases, with 7 bases separating them. The CDR3 covers 13 residues.